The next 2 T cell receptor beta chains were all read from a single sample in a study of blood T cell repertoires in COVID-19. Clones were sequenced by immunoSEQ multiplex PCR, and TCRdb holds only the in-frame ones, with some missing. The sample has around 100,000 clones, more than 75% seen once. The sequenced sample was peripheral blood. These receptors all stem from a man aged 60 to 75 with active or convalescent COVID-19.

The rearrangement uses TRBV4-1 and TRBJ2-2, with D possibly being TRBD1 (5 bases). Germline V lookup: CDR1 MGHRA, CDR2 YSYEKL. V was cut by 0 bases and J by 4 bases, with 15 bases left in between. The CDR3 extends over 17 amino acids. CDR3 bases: TGCGCCAGCAGCCAAGATCTCTGGCAGGGCCTCACCGGGGAGCTGTTTTTT. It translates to CASSQDLWQGLTGELFF.

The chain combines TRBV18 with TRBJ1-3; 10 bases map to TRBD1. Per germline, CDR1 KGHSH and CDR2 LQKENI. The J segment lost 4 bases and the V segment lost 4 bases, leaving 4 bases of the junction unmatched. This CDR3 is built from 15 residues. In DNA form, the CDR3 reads TGTGCCAGCTCACAAGGACAGGGGGAAGGAAACACCATATATTTT. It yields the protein CASSQGQGEGNTIYF.